The clone carrying this T cell receptor (beta chain) appeared a single time. In the source study's methods: Counts of nucleated cells, estimated from reference gene primer amplification, were obtained. Sequenced by immunoSEQ multiplex PCR; TCRdb stores in-frame clones only, minus some. D and trimming were read from the DNA, whereas the V and J calls and clone size are those reported in that table. The table records 200,000 to 250,000 clones, 88% of them present only once. The data belong to a study of blood T cell repertoires in COVID-19. Study as a whole: Sites in the United States, Italy and Spain provided acute and convalescent COVID-19 samples. T cells, B-cell-depleted T cells, or PBMCs provided the cDNA or gDNA that served as material.

This receptor was identified in an older man with acute or convalescent COVID-19. Sequencing was done on a sample of peripheral blood.

The CDR3 DNA is TGTGCCAGTAGTCCCGGGACTAGCGGGACAGATACGCAGTATTTT. Translated: CASSPGTSGTDTQYF. The rearrangement links TRBV19 to TRBJ2-3, with 12 nucleotides matching TRBD2. Per germline, CDR1 LNHDA and CDR2 SQIVND (reference sequence). Trimming at V came to 5 bases and at J to 3 bases, leaving 3 bases not matched to a gene. This CDR3 is built from 15 residues.